This T cell receptor (beta chain) was sequenced in a study of shared clonotypes between healthy human individuals. Across the study: CD4 naive and memory got three plates each, CD8 naive two, CD8 memory one. Whole-study findings and limits: How much donors shared clonotypes was expected to be affected by sequencing depth.

About this clone: The antigen is not known.

The table came from immunoSEQ multiplex PCR; TCRdb's copy has only in-frame clones and leaves some out. The data contain some 790,000 clones, just under 75% of them seen just once; the ten biggest clones take up under 2%. Germline V CDR1 and CDR2: SGHTA, FQGNSA. Trimming took 2 bases from V and 2 from J; bases not matched to a gene: 8. This CDR3 has 17 amino acids. Sequenced input: memory CD4+ T cells sorted from blood. Subset indicated: CD45RA-negative fraction. The receptor was isolated from a woman in her 30s in good health. J is TRBJ2-7 and V is TRBV7-2; TRBD2 matches 11 bases. The CDR3 region has the DNA TGTGCCAGCAGCTTAAAGGTGACTAGCGGGACCCCCTACGAGCAGTACTTC. Protein sequence: CASSLKVTSGTPYEQYF. The full variable domain, in which reference TRBV7-2 and TRBJ2-7 provide the parts outside the CDR3, is GAGVSQSPSNKVTEKGKDVELRCDPISGHTALYWYRQSLGQGLEFLIYFQGNSAPDKSGLPSDRFSAERTGGSVSTLTIQRTQQEDSAVYLCASSLKVTSGTPYEQYFGPGTRLTVT.